The 13 T cell receptor beta chains given below trace back to one sample, sequenced in a study of blood T cell repertoires in COVID-19. This table comes from immunoSEQ multiplex PCR, and its TCRdb copy is limited to in-frame clones, with some not included. This sample has 200,000 to 300,000 clones, with 86% found just once. Sequencing was carried out using PBMCs or T cells enriched from blood (not recorded which). The receptor source for this set is a woman aged 18-35 years who had recovered from COVID-19.

The J gene is TRBJ2-1, the V gene TRBV29-1, with 10 bases that match TRBD1. V dropped 2 bases and J dropped 4; count of bases not matched to a gene: 5. The CDR3 runs 15 residues. The germline V gene encodes CDR1 SQVTM and CDR2 ANQGSEA. This CDR3 reads CSVESGQGFYNEQFF. The CDR3 DNA reads TGCAGCGTTGAATCGGGACAGGGGTTTTACAATGAGCAGTTCTTC.

This rearrangement joins TRBV13 to TRBJ2-3; 9 bases are a match to TRBD1. V trimming: 5 bases; J trimming: 2 bases; junction bases outside the gene matches: 8. The CDR3 loop spans 16 amino acids. The germline gives CDR1 PRHDT, CDR2 FYEKMQ (reference sequence). CDR3 region: CASSRGQGYFTDTQYF. The CDR3 DNA is TGTGCCAGCAGCCGGGGACAGGGATATTTCACAGATACGCAGTATTTT.

The chain uses TRBV2 and TRBJ2-3; TRBD2 agrees at 9 bases. The CDR3 consists of 14 residues. Trimming removed 4 bases from V and 8 bases from J; junction bases left unmatched: 7. The V gene's germline CDR1 is SNHLY and CDR2 FYNNEI. CDR3 sequence reads: CASSGGGGAVTQYF. The CDR3 DNA reads TGTGCCAGCAGTGGGGGCGGGGGGGCCGTTACGCAGTATTTT.

This chain uses TRBV28 with TRBJ2-1; 9 bases are shared with TRBD2. The CDR3 has 15 amino acids. Looked up from germline, CDR1 is MDHEN and CDR2 is SYDVKM. With 6 bases clipped from V and 6 bases from J, the junction kept 9 bases outside the gene matches. The CDR3 sequence: CASRLGLAAPNEQFF. CDR3 sequence (DNA): TGTGCCAGCAGGCTGGGACTAGCTGCCCCCAATGAGCAGTTCTTC.

In the case of this clone: One junction end disagrees with the germline gene, perhaps due to a read error. The V and J genes are TRBV5-4 and TRBJ1-2, with 10 bases matching TRBD1. The germline CDR1 and CDR2 sequences are SGHNT and YYREEE (reference sequence). CDR3 length: 15 residues. The DNA for the CDR3 is TGTGCCAGCAGCTACCGGGACAGGGGAAGCTATGGCCACACCTTC. Amino acid sequence: CASSYRDRGSYGHTF.

J is TRBJ2-1 and V is TRBV5-4, with TRBD2 matching over 9 bases. V gave up 4 bases and J gave up 4 bases; unmatched junction bases: 6. This CDR3 contains 15 residues. CDR1 is SGHNT, CDR2 YYREEE, per germline (reference sequence). CDR3 amino acids: CASSPDAGGYNEQFF. The CDR3 DNA follows: TGTGCCAGCAGCCCCGACGCGGGAGGGTACAATGAGCAGTTCTTC.

This chain joins TRBV27 and TRBJ1-5; a possible D gene is TRBD1 (5 bases). CDR1 is MNHEY and CDR2 is SMNVEV in the germline V gene (reference sequence). The CDR3 covers 14 residues. Trimming removed 3 bases from V and 3 bases from J, with 9 bases in between. CDR3 protein: CASSFLGANQPQHF. The CDR3 DNA is TGTGCCAGCAGTTTTCTTGGGGCCAATCAGCCCCAGCATTTT.

This clone has only one observation. The gene calls are TRBV9 and TRBJ2-3; 14 bases fit TRBD2. Looked up from germline, CDR1 is SGDLS and CDR2 is YYNGEE. The CDR3 is made up of 17 amino acids. V shed 0 bases, J shed 3 bases, and the junction held 3 bases outside the gene matches. The CDR3 is CASSVAGTSGSTDTQYF. The DNA for the CDR3 is TGTGCCAGCAGCGTAGCTGGGACTAGCGGGAGTACAGATACGCAGTATTTT.

The CDR3 loop reads CRCGVSQFF. The CDR3 DNA is TGCAGATGCGGAGTATCGCAGTTCTTC. This chain uses TRBV20-1 with TRBJ2-1; D is uncertain. CDR1 is DFQATT and CDR2 is SNEGSKA in the germline V gene (reference sequence). The CDR3 consists of 9 residues.

The rearrangement links TRBV5-8 to TRBJ2-4; 9 bases fit TRBD1. With V trimmed by 2 bases and J by 2 bases, 5 bases remained unmatched. The germline CDR1 and CDR2 sequences are SGHTS and YDEGEE. CDR3 length: 16 amino acids. CDR3 amino acids: CASSFGDRASKNIQYF. The DNA for the CDR3 is TGTGCCAGCAGCTTCGGGGACAGGGCCTCCAAAAACATTCAGTACTTC.

The chain combines TRBV29-1 with TRBJ2-7; the match to TRBD2 covers 7 bases. Germline lookup yields CDR1 SQVTM and CDR2 ANQGSEA. The CDR3 length is 16 residues. With 6 bases clipped from V and 3 bases from J, the junction kept 17 bases outside the gene matches. The CDR3 DNA reads TGCAGCGTGGAGTTGGGACGCGGGAGTGGGGACTACGAGCAGTACTTC. Translation: CSVELGRGSGDYEQYF.

The rearrangement joins TRBV7-8 to TRBJ1-2; maybe TRBD1 (6 bases). This CDR3 comprises 14 residues. Deletions cut 3 bases from V and 0 bases from J, with 8 bases between. Germline CDR1 reads SGHVS; CDR2 reads FQNEAQ. CDR3 DNA: TGTGCCAGCAGCTTGGGGGCATCTAACTATGGCTACACCTTC. As protein: CASSLGASNYGYTF.

This clone was recorded only once. The rearrangement links TRBV3-1 (or the pseudogene TRBV3-2) to TRBJ2-6; weak D call: TRBD1 (6 bases). The ends were cut back, 1 base at V and 0 bases at J, with 13 bases in the middle. The CDR3 is made up of 18 amino acids. The germline CDR1 and CDR2 sequences are LGHDT and YNNKEL (reference sequence). Written as DNA, the CDR3 is TGTGCCAGCAGCCAAGGGGTGGACAGCTACTCTGGGGCCAACGTCCTGACTTTC. It encodes CASSQGVDSYSGANVLTF.